The 23 T cell receptor beta chains below come from one sample, sequenced in a study of blood T cell repertoires in COVID-19. TCRdb's table, derived via immunoSEQ multiplex PCR, lists solely in-frame clones and lacks some. Seen here are around 280,000 clones, nearly 90% observed once, and the top ten hold 1.5% to 2%. Material for sequencing was PBMCs or T cells enriched from blood (not recorded which). These receptor sequences come from a woman aged 18-30 years with acute COVID-19.

This clone was detected once. This same CDR3 is encoded by further DNA sequences in the sample. The V call is TRBV19, the J call TRBJ2-1, with D unresolved. V lost 3 bases, J lost 3 bases, and 6 bases lay in between. The CDR3 consists of 13 residues. Germline CDR1 and CDR2: LNHDA and SQIVND (reference sequence). The CDR3, as DNA: TGTGCCAGTAGTATTGCCAGCTACAATGAGCAGTTCTTC. Translating gives CASSIASYNEQFF.

The CDR3 DNA follows: TGTGCCAGTAGTTGGGGGCGGACCTATGGCTACACCTTC. Translated, it gives CASSWGRTYGYTF. The J gene is TRBJ1-2, the V gene TRBV19, with D perhaps matching TRBD1 (6 bases). V shed 5 bases and J shed 4 bases, with 11 bases lying between them. Germline V gene lookup returns CDR1 LNHDA and CDR2 SQIVND (reference sequence). The CDR3 loop spans 13 amino acids.

This clone was seen once. The V call is TRBV27, the J call TRBJ2-4, with 7 bases that match TRBD2. The CDR3 has 13 amino acids. V shed 5 bases, J shed 8 bases, and the junction held 6 bases outside the gene matches. Germline V CDR1 and CDR2: MNHEY, SMNVEV (reference sequence). The CDR3 nucleotides read TGTGCCAGCAGTACACAGAGCGGGGACATTCAGTACTTC. Its protein is CASSTQSGDIQYF.

The chain has TRBV29-1 and TRBJ2-1; 10 bases are a match to TRBD2. Germline V gives CDR1 SQVTM, CDR2 ANQGSEA. This CDR3 is built from 13 residues. V dropped 8 bases and J dropped 5; count of bases not matched to a gene: 6. Written as DNA, the CDR3 is TGCAGCATGACTAGCGGGTCTAACAATGAGCAGTTCTTC. Translated, it gives CSMTSGSNNEQFF.

The chain uses TRBV5-1 and TRBJ2-7, with 7 positions matching TRBD2. V lost 2 bases to trimming and J lost 7 bases; unmatched junction nucleotides: 6. CDR3 size: 13 residues. Germline V CDR1 and CDR2: SGHRS, YFSETQ. CDR3 coding DNA: TGCGCCAGCAGCTTACGGGGGGACCGGGAGCAGTACTTC. Protein sequence: CASSLRGDREQYF.

The rearrangement links TRBV24-1 to TRBJ2-1; a possible D gene is TRBD2 (5 bases). CDR1 KGHDR and CDR2 SFDVKD come from the germline V gene. The CDR3 spans 15 residues. Trimming stripped 3 bases from V and 5 bases from J, with 13 bases between. The CDR3 bases are TGTGCCACCAGTGATCCGAGAGGGCGGAACAATGAGCAGTTCTTC. Protein product: CATSDPRGRNNEQFF.

The chain is built from TRBV29-1 and TRBJ2-2; D is unclear. Germline values: CDR1 SQVTM, CDR2 ANQGSEA. CDR3 size: 13 residues. V was clipped by 7 bases and J by 3 bases, with 12 bases between them. In nucleotides, the CDR3 is TGCAGCGCAGACGCCAGGCACACCGGGGAGCTGTTTTTT. This encodes CSADARHTGELFF.

The gene calls are TRBV5-5 and TRBJ1-4, with 10 bases fitting TRBD1. The CDR3 has 15 amino acids. Germline V CDR1 and CDR2: SGHKS, YYEKEE (reference sequence). The V gene end was trimmed by 0 bases and the J gene end by 5 bases; junction bases not matched to a gene: 1. Written as DNA, the CDR3 is TGTGCCAGCAGCTTGGAGGACAGGGGGAATGAAAAACTGTTTTTT. Protein: CASSLEDRGNEKLFF.

This chain links TRBV11-2 with TRBJ2-1; TRBD1 matches at 10 bases. Germline lookup yields CDR1 SGHAT and CDR2 FQNNGV. There are 16 residues in the CDR3. J lost 3 bases, V lost 3 bases, and 5 bases had no gene match. The CDR3 nucleotides are TGTGCCAGCAGCTTCCCCAGGGACAGGGGCTACAATGAGCAGTTCTTC. Translation: CASSFPRDRGYNEQFF.

This chain joins TRBV25-1 and TRBJ2-1; 11 bases are shared with TRBD2. CDR1 is MGHDK, CDR2 SYGVNS, per germline. The CDR3 has 15 residues. V shed 4 bases, J shed 4 bases, and the junction held 3 bases outside the gene matches. CDR3 coding DNA: TGTGCCAGCAGTGGAGGGACTAGCGGTTACAATGAGCAGTTCTTC. Residues: CASSGGTSGYNEQFF.

This rearrangement joins TRBV5-6 to TRBJ2-3; 7 nucleotides line up with TRBD1. The V gene end was trimmed by 5 bases and the J gene end by 2 bases; junction bases not matched to a gene: 5. CDR3 size: 14 residues. Germline CDR1 is SGHDT and CDR2 is YYEEEE. CDR3 sequence: CASSHGQATDTQYF. As DNA, the CDR3 is TGTGCCAGCAGTCATGGACAGGCCACAGATACGCAGTATTTT.

This chain uses TRBV27 with TRBJ2-2, with 7 bases identical to TRBD2. The CDR3 sequence is 16 residues long. V gave up 6 bases and J gave up 4 bases; unmatched junction bases: 11. Germline assignment: CDR1 MNHEY and CDR2 SMNVEV (reference sequence). CDR3 sequence: CASSKFREGSTGELFF. DNA of the CDR3: TGTGCCAGCAGCAAATTCAGGGAGGGGTCCACCGGGGAGCTGTTTTTT.

The V and J genes are TRBV11-2 and TRBJ1-5; 7 bases map to TRBD1. Per the germline V gene, CDR1 is SGHAT and CDR2 is FQNNGV. Trimming at V came to 5 bases and at J to 4 bases, leaving 8 bases not matched to a gene. The CDR3 runs to 15 residues. For the CDR3, the DNA is TGTGCCAGCAGCGAAGGGACAGTTGATAATCAGCCCCAGCATTTT. Translation gives CASSEGTVDNQPQHF.

The J gene is TRBJ1-2, the V gene TRBV29-1; TRBD1 aligns across 8 bases. V lost 7 bases and J lost 8; bases outside the gene matches: 9. The CDR3 extends over 12 amino acids. Per germline, CDR1 SQVTM and CDR2 ANQGSEA. The CDR3 region is CSDTGGVGGYTF. CDR3 coding DNA: TGCAGCGACACAGGGGGAGTAGGAGGCTACACCTTC.

The count of this clone is one. The CDR3 loop reads CASSAGKARTTGELFF. The CDR3 nucleotides are TGTGCCAGCAGCGCGGGGAAAGCGCGAACCACCGGGGAGCTGTTTTTT. The rearrangement joins TRBV9 to TRBJ2-2; possible D gene TRBD2, 5 bases. Trimming removed 3 bases at V and 4 bases at J, with 16 bases between. CDR3 size: 16 residues. Germline CDR1 and CDR2: SGDLS and YYNGEE.

This clone was found a few times. The chain links TRBV7-4 to TRBJ1-5; tentative D call: TRBD1 (6 bases). Germline lookup yields CDR1 SGHVT and CDR2 SQSDAQ. The CDR3 has 14 amino acids. The V end was cut by 6 bases, the J end by 2 bases, with 11 bases between. The CDR3, as DNA: TGTGCCAGCAGAAAAGGGGGTGGCAATCAGCCCCAGCATTTT. Translated, it gives CASRKGGGNQPQHF.

V is TRBV7-3 and J is TRBJ2-5; possible D gene TRBD1, 6 bases. The CDR3 contains 15 residues. Germline V CDR1 and CDR2: SGHTA, FQGTGA. V lost 2 bases and J lost 5, with 15 bases in between. CDR3 residues: CASSLSTTGGETQYF. Written as DNA, the CDR3 is TGTGCCAGCAGCTTATCGACGACAGGCGGTGAGACCCAGTACTTC.

The chain uses TRBV30 and TRBJ1-1, with D unresolved. Trimming removed 3 bases at V and 4 bases at J, with 30 bases between. Germline V CDR1 and CDR2: GTSNPN, SVGIG (reference sequence). The CDR3 runs to 19 residues. The CDR3 DNA is TGTGCCTGGAGGATAGGGTTCCCTAGACGGATACTAGCGATCACTGAAGCTTTCTTT. It encodes CAWRIGFPRRILAITEAFF. Drawing the rest from reference TRBV30 and TRBJ1-1, the complete variable domain is SQTIHQWPATLVQPVGSPLSLECTVEGTSNPNLYWYRQAAGRGLQLLFYSVGIGQISSEVPQNLSASRPQDRQFILSSKKLLLSDSGFYLCAWRIGFPRRILAITEAFFGQGTRLTVV.

V gene TRBV7-9 combines with J gene TRBJ1-5, with unresolved D. The CDR3 has 15 residues. The V and J ends lost 1 base and 2 bases respectively, with 9 bases between them. The germline CDR1 and CDR2 sequences are SEHNR and FQNEAQ (reference sequence). The CDR3 reads CASSLDGIRNQPQHF. CDR3 nucleotide sequence: TGTGCCAGCAGCTTAGATGGCATACGCAATCAGCCCCAGCATTTT.

This rearrangement joins TRBV5-1 to TRBJ2-1; tentatively, D is TRBD2 (6 bases). The CDR3 consists of 15 residues. Germline V gene lookup returns CDR1 SGHRS and CDR2 YFSETQ. Trimming shortened V by 6 bases and J by 1 base, and 14 bases separated the two germline ends. In DNA form, the CDR3 reads TGCGCCAGCACGGGTAGCGGATCATCCTACAATGAGCAGTTCTTC. It codes for CASTGSGSSYNEQFF.

This chain joins TRBV28 and TRBJ2-1; D not certain. The CDR3 is 14 amino acids. Germline CDR1 MDHEN, CDR2 SYDVKM. Between the trimmed V and J ends, which lost 5 bases and 6 bases, there was a span of 14 bases. In DNA, the CDR3 is TGTGCCAGCAGTATCACCGGTGCCTCCAATGAGCAGTTCTTC. Translated, it gives CASSITGASNEQFF. Using reference TRBV28 and TRBJ2-1 for the parts outside the CDR3, the full variable domain is DVKVTQSSRYLVKRTGEKVFLECVQDMDHENMFWYRQDPGLGLRLIYFSYDVKMKEKGDIPEGYSVSREKKERFSLILESASTNQTSMYLCASSITGASNEQFFGPGTRLTVL.

Here the CDR3 DNA reads TGTGCCAGCAGTCCGCGGCTAGCCGGGGAGCTGTTTTTT. Protein sequence: CASSPRLAGELFF. V is TRBV12-3 or TRBV12-4 and J is TRBJ2-2; no clear D gene. CDR3 length: 13 amino acids. Trimming pared 5 bases from V and 6 bases from J, leaving 10 bases between.

The J gene is TRBJ2-7, the V gene TRBV5-6; D is unclear. V was clipped by 0 bases and J by 2 bases, with 15 bases between them. Germline CDR1 and CDR2: SGHDT and YYEEEE. The CDR3 runs to 16 residues. CDR3 loop: CASSLEPAVPTYEQYF. CDR3 coding DNA: TGTGCCAGCAGCTTGGAACCCGCAGTTCCGACCTACGAGCAGTACTTC.